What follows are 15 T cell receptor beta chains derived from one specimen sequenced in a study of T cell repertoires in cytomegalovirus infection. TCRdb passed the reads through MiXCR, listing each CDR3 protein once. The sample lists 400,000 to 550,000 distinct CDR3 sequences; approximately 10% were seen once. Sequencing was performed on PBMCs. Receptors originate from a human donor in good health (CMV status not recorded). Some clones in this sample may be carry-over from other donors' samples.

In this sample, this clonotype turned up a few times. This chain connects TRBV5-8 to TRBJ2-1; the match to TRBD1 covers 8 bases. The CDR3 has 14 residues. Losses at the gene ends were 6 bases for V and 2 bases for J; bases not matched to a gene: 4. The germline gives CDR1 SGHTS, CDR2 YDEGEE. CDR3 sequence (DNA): TGTGCCAGCAACAGGGGGGTAACCTACAATGAGCAGTTCTTC. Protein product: CASNRGVTYNEQFF.

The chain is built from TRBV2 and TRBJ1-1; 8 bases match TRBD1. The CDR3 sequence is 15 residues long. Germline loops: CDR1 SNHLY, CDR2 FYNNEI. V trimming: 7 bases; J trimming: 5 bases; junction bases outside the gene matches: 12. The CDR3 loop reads CASTDRTGGLTEAFF. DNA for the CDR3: TGTGCCAGCACCGATCGAACAGGGGGTCTGACTGAAGCTTTCTTT.

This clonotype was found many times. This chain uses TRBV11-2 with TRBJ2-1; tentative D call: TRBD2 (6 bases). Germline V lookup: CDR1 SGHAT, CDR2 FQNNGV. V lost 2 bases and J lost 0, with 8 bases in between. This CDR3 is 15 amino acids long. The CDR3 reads CASSLMRGSYNEQFF. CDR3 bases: TGTGCCAGCAGCTTAATGCGGGGCTCCTACAATGAGCAGTTCTTC.

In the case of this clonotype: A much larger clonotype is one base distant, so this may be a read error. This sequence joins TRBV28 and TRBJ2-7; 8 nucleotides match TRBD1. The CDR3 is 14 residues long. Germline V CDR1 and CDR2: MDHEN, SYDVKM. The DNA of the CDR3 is TGTGCCGGCAGTTCAAACAGGGGGACCTACGAGCAGTACTTC. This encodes CAGSSNRGTYEQYF.

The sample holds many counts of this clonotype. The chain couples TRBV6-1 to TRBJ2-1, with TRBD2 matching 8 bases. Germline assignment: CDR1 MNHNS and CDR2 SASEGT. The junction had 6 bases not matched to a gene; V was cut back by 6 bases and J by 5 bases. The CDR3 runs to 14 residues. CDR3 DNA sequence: TGTGCCAGCAGCAGCGGGGGCTATCACAATGAGCAGTTCTTC. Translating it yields CASSSGGYHNEQFF.

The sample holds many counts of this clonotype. CDR3 in amino acids: CASSPPSNREKAFF. The CDR3 DNA reads TGTGCCAGCAGCCCCCCCTCTAACAGGGAAAAAGCTTTCTTT. V usage is TRBV7-9 and J usage is TRBJ1-1; perhaps TRBD1 as D (6 bases). CDR3 size: 14 residues. V was pared by 5 bases and J by 9 bases, with 19 bases between. From germline, CDR1 is SEHNR and CDR2 FQNEAQ (reference sequence).

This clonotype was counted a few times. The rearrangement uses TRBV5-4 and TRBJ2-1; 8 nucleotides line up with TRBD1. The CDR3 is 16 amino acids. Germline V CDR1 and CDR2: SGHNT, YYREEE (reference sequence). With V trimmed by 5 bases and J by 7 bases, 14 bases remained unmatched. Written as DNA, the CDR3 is TGTGCCAGCAGTGACCAGGACAGGGCTTCGGGGAATGAGCAGTTCTTC. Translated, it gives CASSDQDRASGNEQFF. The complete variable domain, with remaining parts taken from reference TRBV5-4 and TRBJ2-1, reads ETGVTQSPTHLIKTRGQQVTLRCSSQSGHNTVSWYQQALGQGPQFIFQYYREEENGRGNFPPRFSGLQFPNYSSELNVNALELDDSALYLCASSDQDRASGNEQFFGPGTRLTVL.

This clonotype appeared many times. In nucleotides, the CDR3 is TGTGCCAGCAGCCGTACGACCGGGGGCACTGAAGCTTTCTTT. Its protein is CASSRTTGGTEAFF. The V gene is TRBV7-3, the J gene TRBJ1-1, with a weak D call TRBD1 (5 bases). The V end was cut by 5 bases, the J end by 4 bases, with 14 bases between. There are 14 residues in the CDR3. Germline V gives CDR1 SGHTA, CDR2 FQGTGA.

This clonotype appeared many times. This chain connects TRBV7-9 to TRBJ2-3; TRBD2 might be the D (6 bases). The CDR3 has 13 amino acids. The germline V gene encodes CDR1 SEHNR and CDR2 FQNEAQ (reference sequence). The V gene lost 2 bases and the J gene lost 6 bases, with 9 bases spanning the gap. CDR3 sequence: CASSLLLADTQYF. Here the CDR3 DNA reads TGTGCCAGCAGCTTACTACTAGCTGATACGCAGTATTTT.

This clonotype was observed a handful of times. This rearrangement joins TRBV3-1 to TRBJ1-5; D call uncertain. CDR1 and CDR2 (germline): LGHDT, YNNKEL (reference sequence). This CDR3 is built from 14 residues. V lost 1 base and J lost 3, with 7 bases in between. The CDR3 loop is CASSQGGPNQPQHF. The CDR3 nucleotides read TGTGCCAGCAGCCAAGGAGGACCCAATCAGCCCCAGCATTTT.

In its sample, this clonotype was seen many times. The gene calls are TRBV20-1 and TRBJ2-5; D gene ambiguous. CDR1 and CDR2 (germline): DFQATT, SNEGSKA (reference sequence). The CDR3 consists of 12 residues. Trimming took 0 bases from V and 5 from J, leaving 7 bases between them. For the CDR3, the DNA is TGCAGTGCTAGAGACCTGGGGGAGACCCAGTACTTC. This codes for CSARDLGETQYF.

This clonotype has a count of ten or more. CDR3 sequence (DNA): TGTGCCAGCGGCCTAGCGGGGGACCTACAAGAGCAGTACTTC. Its translation is CASGLAGDLQEQYF. The J gene is TRBJ2-7, the V gene TRBV7-3, with 10 nucleotides matching TRBD2. Germline assignment: CDR1 SGHTA and CDR2 FQGTGA. V was clipped by 8 bases and J by 7 bases; unmatched bases: 11. The length of the CDR3 is 14 residues.

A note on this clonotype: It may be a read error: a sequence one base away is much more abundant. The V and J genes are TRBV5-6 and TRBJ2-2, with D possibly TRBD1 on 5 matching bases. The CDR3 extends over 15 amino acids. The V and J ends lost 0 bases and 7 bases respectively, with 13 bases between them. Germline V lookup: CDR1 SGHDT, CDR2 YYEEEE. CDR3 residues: CASSLVLGQVGELFF. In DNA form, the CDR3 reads TGTGCCAGCAGCTTGGTATTGGGGCAGGTCGGGGAGCTGTTTTTT.

The DNA of the CDR3 is TGTGCCAGCCTCCCCCGGGACAACTCTTATAGCAATCAGCCCCAGCATTTT. It is translated as CASLPRDNSYSNQPQHF. The rearrangement links TRBV19 to TRBJ1-5, with D perhaps TRBD1 (6 bases). V dropped 9 bases and J dropped 0 bases, with 21 bases sitting between them. The germline CDR1 and CDR2 sequences are LNHDA and SQIVND (reference sequence). The CDR3 spans 17 residues.

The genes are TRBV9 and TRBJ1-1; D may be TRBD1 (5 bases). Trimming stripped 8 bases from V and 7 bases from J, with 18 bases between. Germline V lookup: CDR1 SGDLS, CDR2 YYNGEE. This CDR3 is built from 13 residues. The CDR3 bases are TGTGCCAGTGCGGGGGGGAATTCGGGTGAAGCTTTCTTT. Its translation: CASAGGNSGEAFF. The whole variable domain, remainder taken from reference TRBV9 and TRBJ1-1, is DSGVTQTPKHLITATGQRVTLRCSPRSGDLSVYWYQQSLDQGLQFLIQYYNGEERAKGNILERFSAQQFPDLHSELNLSSLELGDSALYFCASAGGNSGEAFFGQGTRLTVV.